A single sample gave rise to the 24 T cell receptor beta chains below, sequenced in a study of T cells in Graves' hyperthyroidism and ophthalmopathy. TCR beta CDR3 regions were amplified from RNA transcripts. The HTBI primer set served for first-round RT-PCR of the TCR CDR3. TCRdb reprocessed the multiplex PCR reads via MiXCR and lists one record per CDR3 protein. The repertoire consists of 700,000 to 950,000 distinct CDR3 sequences, with roughly 32% occurring once and the leading ten covering roughly 30%. The source material was blood. These receptors all stem from a woman aged 40 to 50 with Graves' hyperthyroidism.

This clonotype has only a few counts. V is TRBV12-3 or TRBV12-4 and J is TRBJ1-5; 7 bases are a match to TRBD1. The CDR3 extends over 16 amino acids. V shed 5 bases and J 4 bases; nucleotides not matched to a gene: 11. In DNA, the CDR3 is TGTGCCAGCAGTCCAACCGGGACAGTGAATAATCAGCCCCAGCATTTT. Amino acid sequence: CASSPTGTVNNQPQHF.

V and J are TRBV11-2 and TRBJ2-7; maybe TRBD1 (6 bases). The J call may not be correct, given that the DNA end is closer to TRBJ2-1. From germline, CDR1 is SGHAT and CDR2 FQNNGV. The CDR3 covers 15 residues. CDR3 loop: CASSRARDKYNEQFF. The CDR3 region has the DNA TGTGCCAGCAGCAGGGCTAGGGACAAGTACAATGAGCAGTTCTTC.

This clonotype occurred many times. The gene calls are TRBV12-3 or TRBV12-4 and TRBJ2-5; TRBD2 matches 8 bases. The V gene end was trimmed by 5 bases and the J gene end by 5 bases; junction bases not matched to a gene: 16. CDR3 length equals 17 residues. CDR3 sequence (DNA): TGTGCCAGCAGTGGCTTCTTCTTAGCGGGGATGCTGGAGACCCAGTACTTC. Amino acids: CASSGFFLAGMLETQYF.

This clonotype was found a few times. The rearrangement uses TRBV19 and TRBJ1-5; 7 nucleotides match TRBD1. Trimming at V came to 3 bases and at J to 3 bases, leaving 5 bases not matched to a gene. CDR3 size: 15 residues. Germline assignment: CDR1 LNHDA and CDR2 SQIVND (reference sequence). As DNA, the CDR3 is TGTGCCAGTAGTATGGTGGGACAGTTCAATCAGCCCCAGCATTTT. This codes for CASSMVGQFNQPQHF. Variable domain in full (rest from reference TRBV19 and TRBJ1-5): DGGITQSPKYLFRKEGQNVTLSCEQNLNHDAMYWYRQDPGQGLRLIYYSQIVNDFQKGDIAEGYSVSREKKESFPLTVTSAQKNPTAFYLCASSMVGQFNQPQHFGDGTRLSIL.

In regard to this clonotype: Being one base from a much bigger clone, this may be a read error. Because the CDR3 is missing its conserved closing phenylalanine or tryptophan, this is likely a read error. The rearrangement joins TRBV5-1 to TRBJ1-2; 7 bases match TRBD1. The CDR3 consists of 14 residues. The V gene end was trimmed by 0 bases and the J gene end by 11 bases; junction bases not matched to a gene: 10. Germline CDR1 SGHRS, CDR2 YFSETQ. The CDR3 is CASSLAGQGERYTI. The CDR3 DNA is TGCGCCAGCAGCTTGGCAGGGCAGGGGGAGCGTTACACCATC.

This clonotype was counted many times. The genes are TRBV14 and TRBJ2-7, with 8 bases identical to TRBD2. The germline gives CDR1 SGHDN, CDR2 FVKESK. The CDR3 is 13 residues long. Losses at the gene ends were 6 bases for V and 6 bases for J; bases not matched to a gene: 7. CDR3 nucleotide sequence: TGTGCCAGCAGTCCCATTGCGGGGGGCGAGCAGTACTTC. It encodes CASSPIAGGEQYF. The whole variable domain, remainder taken from reference TRBV14 and TRBJ2-7, is EAGVTQFPSHSVIEKGQTVTLRCDPISGHDNLYWYRRVMGKEIKFLLHFVKESKQDESGMPNNRFLAERTGGTYSTLKVQPAELEDSGVYFCASSPIAGGEQYFGPGTRLTVT.

V gene TRBV20-1 combines with J gene TRBJ2-5, with 16 bases that match TRBD2. The J call may not be correct, given that the DNA end is closer to TRBJ2-1. Per the germline V gene, CDR1 is DFQATT and CDR2 is SNEGSKA (reference sequence). The CDR3 is 15 residues long. The CDR3 DNA follows: TGCAGTGCTTCGGGGACTAGCGGGGGGGGGAATGAGCAGTTCTTC. Protein: CSASGTSGGGNEQFF.

This clonotype was recorded many times. This rearrangement joins TRBV29-1 to TRBJ2-7, with D possibly TRBD1 on 6 matching bases. CDR1 SQVTM and CDR2 ANQGSEA come from the germline V gene. There are 14 residues in the CDR3. V shed 7 bases and J shed 3 bases, with 19 bases lying between them. DNA for the CDR3: TGCAGCGGCTCCCTGAGAGGGGGAAGCTACGAGCAGTACTTC. Translating gives CSGSLRGGSYEQYF.

This clonotype was seen a few times. The chain couples TRBV19 to TRBJ1-5; D is unclear. The CDR3 has 14 residues. Trimming took off 7 bases at V and 3 bases at J, with 13 bases between the two ends. Germline assignment: CDR1 LNHDA and CDR2 SQIVND (reference sequence). CDR3 amino acids: CASTLRLTNQPQHF. CDR3 coding DNA: TGTGCCAGTACCCTGAGACTGACCAATCAGCCCCAGCATTTT.

This clonotype was recorded many times. V is TRBV7-9 and J is TRBJ1-1, with D possibly being TRBD1 (5 bases). The V end lost 6 bases, the J end lost 6 bases, and 23 bases lay between the germline ends. Germline V gene lookup returns CDR1 SEHNR and CDR2 FQNEAQ (reference sequence). The CDR3 contains 16 residues. The CDR3 reads CASSLRGDSLASEAFF. Written as DNA, the CDR3 is TGTGCCAGCAGTTTGCGGGGTGACAGTCTCGCGTCTGAAGCTTTCTTT.

This clonotype was detected many times. One end of the junction fails to match germline, which may point to a read error. The V gene is TRBV29-1, the J gene TRBJ2-7; possibly TRBD2 for D (6 bases). CDR1 SQVTM and CDR2 ANQGSEA come from the germline V gene. The CDR3 loop spans 12 amino acids. CDR3 nucleotide sequence: TGCAGCATTGAGGCGGGAAACTACGAGCAGTACTTC. Translation: CSIEAGNYEQYF.

The sample holds many counts of this clonotype. The chain couples TRBV29-1 to TRBJ2-5; perhaps D is TRBD1 or TRBD2 (5 bases each). Trimming shortened V by 6 bases and J by 5 bases, and 22 bases separated the two germline ends. CDR3 length equals 15 residues. Germline CDR1 reads SQVTM; CDR2 reads ANQGSEA. In DNA form, the CDR3 reads TGCAGCGTGGACGGCGAGGGGACGGTTTGGGAGACCCAGTACTTC. Residues: CSVDGEGTVWETQYF.

J is TRBJ1-3 and V is TRBV9; D gene ambiguous. There are 17 residues in the CDR3. V gave up 4 bases and J gave up 2 bases, with 19 bases separating them. Germline V gene lookup returns CDR1 SGDLS and CDR2 YYNGEE. CDR3: CASSHNPGDRPGNTIYF. The DNA for the CDR3 is TGTGCCAGCAGCCACAACCCCGGGGATCGGCCTGGAAACACCATATATTTT.

The chain has TRBV19 and TRBJ1-6; possible D gene TRBD1, 6 bases. The CDR3 is made up of 14 amino acids. V was cut by 4 bases and J by 7 bases, with 11 bases left in between. The germline V gene encodes CDR1 LNHDA and CDR2 SQIVND (reference sequence). The CDR3 here is CASSTARGNSPLHF. The CDR3 nucleotides are TGTGCCAGTAGTACGGCCAGGGGAAATTCACCCCTCCACTTT. Supplemented by reference TRBV19 and TRBJ1-6, the full variable domain reads DGGITQSPKYLFRKEGQNVTLSCEQNLNHDAMYWYRQDPGQGLRLIYYSQIVNDFQKGDIAEGYSVSREKKESFPLTVTSAQKNPTAFYLCASSTARGNSPLHFGNGTRLTVT.

The table lists this clonotype with a few counts. The chain carries TRBV10-3 and TRBJ2-7; TRBD2 is a possible D gene (5 bases). CDR1 is ENHRY, CDR2 SYGVKD, per germline. The CDR3 contains 12 residues. V was pared by 10 bases and J by 9 bases, with 19 bases between. The CDR3 coding sequence is TGTGCCAGCAGCCCGACCGCGGGTGGGCAGTACTTC. As protein: CASSPTAGGQYF.

V usage is TRBV19 and J usage is TRBJ1-1; D call uncertain. From germline, CDR1 is LNHDA and CDR2 SQIVND (reference sequence). V was clipped by 5 bases and J by 7 bases, with 14 bases between them. The CDR3 covers 13 residues. The CDR3 region is CASSRKGGDEAFF. The CDR3 bases are TGTGCCAGTAGTCGTAAGGGTGGTGATGAAGCTTTCTTT.

This chain uses TRBV7-2 with TRBJ2-5; 8 bases fit TRBD1. The J segment lost 4 bases and the V segment lost 1 base, leaving 8 bases of the junction unmatched. Germline V gene sequence: CDR1 SGHTA, CDR2 FQGNSA. The CDR3 has 16 amino acids. The chain's CDR3 is CASSLDQTGALETQYF. In DNA form, the CDR3 reads TGTGCCAGCAGCTTAGACCAGACAGGGGCTCTAGAGACCCAGTACTTC.

The V gene is TRBV4-3, the J gene TRBJ1-1, with a tentative D call TRBD1 (6 bases). Germline lookup yields CDR1 LGHNA and CDR2 YSLEER. This CDR3 is built from 15 residues. V shed 1 base and J shed 5 bases, with 14 bases lying between them. CDR3 amino acids: CASSQVGRGKTEAFF. The DNA of the CDR3 is TGCGCCAGCAGCCAAGTGGGCAGGGGAAAAACTGAAGCTTTCTTT.

The chain carries TRBV13 and TRBJ2-5; D is uncertain. Trimming left V 3 bases short and J 8 bases short, with 16 bases between. Germline V gene lookup returns CDR1 PRHDT and CDR2 FYEKMQ (reference sequence). The CDR3 consists of 14 residues. In DNA form, the CDR3 reads TGTGCCAGCAGCTTCAGCCGGCTTGAAGGTACCCAGTACTTC. The encoded protein is CASSFSRLEGTQYF. Together with reference TRBV13 and TRBJ2-5, the CDR3 gives the full variable domain: AAGVIQSPRHLIKEKRETATLKCYPIPRHDTVYWYQQGPGQDPQFLISFYEKMQSDKGSIPDRFSAQQFSDYHSELNMSSLELGDSALYFCASSFSRLEGTQYFGPGTRLLVL.

This clonotype has ten or more counts. The chain carries TRBV5-6 and TRBJ1-2, with D possibly matching TRBD1 (6 bases). Germline V CDR1 and CDR2: SGHDT, YYEEEE. Trimming left V 7 bases short and J 2 bases short, with 12 bases between. The CDR3 has 13 amino acids. CDR3 DNA: TGTGCCAGCTACAGGGAAAGGAACTATGGCTACACCTTC. This sequence encodes CASYRERNYGYTF.

This clonotype was counted many times. This sequence joins TRBV29-1 and TRBJ1-2; D not resolved. The ends were cut back, 7 bases at V and 5 bases at J, with 11 bases in the middle. This CDR3 contains 11 residues. Germline V gene sequence: CDR1 SQVTM, CDR2 ANQGSEA. Here the CDR3 reads CSGEVVYGYTF. The CDR3 DNA is TGCAGCGGCGAAGTTGTGTATGGCTACACCTTC.

In its sample, this clonotype was seen many times. The V and J genes are TRBV20-1 and TRBJ1-6; tentatively, D is TRBD1 (5 bases). Germline V gene sequence: CDR1 DFQATT, CDR2 SNEGSKA (reference sequence). The CDR3 loop spans 15 amino acids. Trimming took 2 bases from V and 5 from J, leaving 13 bases between them. For the CDR3, the DNA is TGCAGTGCTAGACAGGGCACATCGAATAATTCACCCCTCCACTTT. Translation gives CSARQGTSNNSPLHF.

Many counts were recorded for this clonotype. This rearrangement joins TRBV20-1 to TRBJ1-5, with D perhaps matching TRBD1 (6 bases). Germline values: CDR1 DFQATT, CDR2 SNEGSKA (reference sequence). The CDR3 is 13 residues long. The CDR3: CIHRDIANQPQHF. CDR3 in DNA: TGCATCCACCGGGACATCGCCAATCAGCCCCAGCATTTT.

Comments on this clonotype: A much larger clone differs by one base, so this may be a read error. CDR3 DNA: TGTGCCAGCAGCTCAACAGCTAGCGGGGGCCGGGTGTACTTC. Protein product: CASSSTASGGRVYF. The rearrangement links TRBV7-2 to TRBJ2-7; the match to TRBD2 covers 10 bases. The germline CDR1 and CDR2 sequences are SGHTA and FQGNSA. After removal of 4 bases from V and 12 bases from J, the junction contained 12 bases not matched to a gene. The CDR3 is 14 residues long.